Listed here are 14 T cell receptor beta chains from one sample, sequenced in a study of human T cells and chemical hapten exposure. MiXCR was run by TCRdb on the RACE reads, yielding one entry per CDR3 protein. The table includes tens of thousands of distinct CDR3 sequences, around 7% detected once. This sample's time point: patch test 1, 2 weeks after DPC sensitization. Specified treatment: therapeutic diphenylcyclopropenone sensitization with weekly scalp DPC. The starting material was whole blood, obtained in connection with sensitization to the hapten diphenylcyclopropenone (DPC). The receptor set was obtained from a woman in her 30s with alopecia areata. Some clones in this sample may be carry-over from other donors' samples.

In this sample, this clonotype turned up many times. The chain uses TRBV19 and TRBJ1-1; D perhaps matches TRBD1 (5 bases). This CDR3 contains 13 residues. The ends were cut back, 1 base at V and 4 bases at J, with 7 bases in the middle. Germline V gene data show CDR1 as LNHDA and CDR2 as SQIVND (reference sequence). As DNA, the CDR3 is TGTGCCAGTAGTATAGCCGGGGGCACTGAAGCTTTCTTT. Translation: CASSIAGGTEAFF.

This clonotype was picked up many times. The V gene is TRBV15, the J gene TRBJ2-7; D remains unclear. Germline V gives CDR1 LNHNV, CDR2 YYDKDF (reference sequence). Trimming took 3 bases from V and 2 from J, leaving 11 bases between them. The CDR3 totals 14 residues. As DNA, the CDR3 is TGTGCCACCAGCAGCTCAACCCCAACCTACGAGCAGTACTTC. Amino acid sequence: CATSSSTPTYEQYF.

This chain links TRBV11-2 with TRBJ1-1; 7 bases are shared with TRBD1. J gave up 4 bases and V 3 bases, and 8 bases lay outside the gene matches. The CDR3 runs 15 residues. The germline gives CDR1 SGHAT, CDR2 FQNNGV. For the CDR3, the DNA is TGTGCCAGCAGCTTTACGACAGGGAGGGGCACTGAAGCTTTCTTT. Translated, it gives CASSFTTGRGTEAFF.

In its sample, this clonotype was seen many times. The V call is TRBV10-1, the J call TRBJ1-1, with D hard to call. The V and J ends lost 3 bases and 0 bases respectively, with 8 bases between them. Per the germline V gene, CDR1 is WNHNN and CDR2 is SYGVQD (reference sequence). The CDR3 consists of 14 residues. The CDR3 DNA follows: TGCGCCAGCAGTGACCAGTCAATGAACACTGAAGCTTTCTTT. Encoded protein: CASSDQSMNTEAFF.

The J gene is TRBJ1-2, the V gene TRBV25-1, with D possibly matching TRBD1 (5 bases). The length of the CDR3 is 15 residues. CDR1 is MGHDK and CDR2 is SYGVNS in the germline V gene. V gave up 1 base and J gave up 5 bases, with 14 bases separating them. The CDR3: CASSESGQGLYGYTF. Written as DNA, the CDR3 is TGTGCCAGCAGTGAATCGGGGCAGGGCTTATATGGCTACACCTTC.

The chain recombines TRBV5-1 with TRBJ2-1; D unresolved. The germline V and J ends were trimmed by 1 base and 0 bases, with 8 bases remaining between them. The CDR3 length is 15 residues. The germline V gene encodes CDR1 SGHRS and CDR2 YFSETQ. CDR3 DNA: TGCGCCAGCAGCTTGTCGTCTGACTCCTACAATGAGCAGTTCTTC. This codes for CASSLSSDSYNEQFF.

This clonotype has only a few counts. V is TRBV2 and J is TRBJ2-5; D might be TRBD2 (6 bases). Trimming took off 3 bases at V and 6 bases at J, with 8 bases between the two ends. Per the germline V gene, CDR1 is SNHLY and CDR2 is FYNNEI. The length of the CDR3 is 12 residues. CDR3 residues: CASSEEGQTQYF. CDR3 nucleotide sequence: TGTGCCAGCAGTGAGGAGGGGCAGACCCAGTACTTC.

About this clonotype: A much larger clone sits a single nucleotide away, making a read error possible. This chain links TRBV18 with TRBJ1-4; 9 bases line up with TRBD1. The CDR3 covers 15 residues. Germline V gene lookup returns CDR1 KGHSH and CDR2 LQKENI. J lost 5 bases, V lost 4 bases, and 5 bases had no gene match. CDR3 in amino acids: CASSQVGTGNEKLFF. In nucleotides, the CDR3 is TGTGCCAGCTCACAAGTCGGGACAGGGAATGAAAAACTGTTTTTT. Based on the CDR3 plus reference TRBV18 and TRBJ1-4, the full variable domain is NAGVMQNPRHLVRRRGQEARLRCSPMKGHSHVYWYRQLPEEGLKFMVYLQKENIIDESGMPKERFSAEFPKEGPSILRIQQVVRGDSAAYFCASSQVGTGNEKLFFGSGTQLSVL.

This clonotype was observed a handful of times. Here the CDR3 DNA reads TGTGCCAGCAGCTCCAGACAGGAAACTAACTATGGCTACACCTTC. Translation gives CASSSRQETNYGYTF. The chain recombines TRBV7-9 with TRBJ1-2; a weak D match, TRBD1 (6 bases). The CDR3 covers 15 residues. The V end was cut by 4 bases, the J end by 0 bases, with 12 bases between. The germline CDR1 and CDR2 sequences are SEHNR and FQNEAQ (reference sequence).

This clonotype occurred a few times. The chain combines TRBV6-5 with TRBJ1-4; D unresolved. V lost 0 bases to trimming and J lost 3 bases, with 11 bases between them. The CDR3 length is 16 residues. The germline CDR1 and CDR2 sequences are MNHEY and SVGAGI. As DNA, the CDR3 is TGTGCCAGCAGTTACTCGACCGCTCTGGCTAATGAAAAACTGTTTTTT. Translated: CASSYSTALANEKLFF.

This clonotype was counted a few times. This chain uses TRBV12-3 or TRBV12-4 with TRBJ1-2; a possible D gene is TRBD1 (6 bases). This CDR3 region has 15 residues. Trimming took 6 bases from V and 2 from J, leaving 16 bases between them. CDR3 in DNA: TGTGCCAGCAGGCCCACGGGCGGGGGCAACTATGGCTACACCTTC. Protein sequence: CASRPTGGGNYGYTF.

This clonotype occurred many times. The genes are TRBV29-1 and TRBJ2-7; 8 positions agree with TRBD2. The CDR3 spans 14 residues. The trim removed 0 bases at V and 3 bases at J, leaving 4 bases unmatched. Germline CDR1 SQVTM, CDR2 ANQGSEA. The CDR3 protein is CSVEDRGGVYEQYF. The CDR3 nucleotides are TGCAGCGTTGAAGATCGGGGGGGAGTCTACGAGCAGTACTTC.

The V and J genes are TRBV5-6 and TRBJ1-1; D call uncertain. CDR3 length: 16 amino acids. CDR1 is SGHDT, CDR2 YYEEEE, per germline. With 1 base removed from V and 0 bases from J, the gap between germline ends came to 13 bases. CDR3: CASSLMTVDLNTEAFF. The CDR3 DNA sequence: TGTGCCAGCAGCTTGATGACCGTAGATTTGAACACTGAAGCTTTCTTT.

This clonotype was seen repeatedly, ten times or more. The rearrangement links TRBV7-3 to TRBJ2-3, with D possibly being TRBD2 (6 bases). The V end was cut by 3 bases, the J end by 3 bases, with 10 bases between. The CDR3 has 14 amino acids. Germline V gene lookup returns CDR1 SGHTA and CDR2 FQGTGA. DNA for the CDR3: TGTGCCAGCAGCTTTAACGGGGGAACAGATACGCAGTATTTT. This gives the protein CASSFNGGTDTQYF.